A selection of T cell receptor beta chains follows, all from one sample in a study of OX40 agonist ivuxolimab in advanced cancers. Some clones are missing from TCRdb's copy, which holds only in-frame ones; the method was immunoSEQ multiplex PCR. The repertoire consists of 50,000 to 75,000 clones, with roughly 85% occurring once and the leading ten covering 0.95% to 1.5%. This sample comprised CD4+ or CD8+ T cells sorted from blood, obtained in a trial of the OX40 agonist ivuxolimab. The receptors were gathered from an adult with an advanced solid tumor such as melanoma, head and neck, liver or kidney cancer. Each CDR3 is given with its conserved first and last residue. A D gene is named only where the DNA matches it firmly. Clone size is stated in some rows and not others, as once, few, many or a class when expanded.

D gene,J gene,V gene,clone size,CDR3 protein,CDR3 DNA
-,TRBJ2-5,TRBV2,-,CASSLQGGLQETQYF,TGTGCCAGCAGCCTTCAGGGGGGCTTACAAGAGACCCAGTACTTC
TRBD2,TRBJ2-3,TRBV10-3,-,CAISASSGKTDTQYF,TGTGCCATCAGCGCGAGTAGCGGGAAGACAGATACGCAGTATTTT
-,TRBJ1-2,TRBV7-9,few,CASSLGRPTYGYTF,TGTGCCAGCAGCTTAGGTCGACCCACCTATGGCTACACCTTC
TRBD1,TRBJ2-7,TRBV6-5,-,CASSYSGFGQGYEQYF,TGTGCCAGCAGTTACTCGGGGTTCGGACAGGGCTACGAGCAGTACTTC
-,TRBJ2-7,TRBV6-1,-,CASRKVGVGEQYF,TGTGCCAGCAGGAAGGTAGGGGTAGGCGAGCAGTACTTC
TRBD1,TRBJ2-7,TRBV6-1,-,CAVQGADEQYF,TGTGCCGTCCAGGGGGCGGACGAGCAGTACTTC
TRBD2,TRBJ2-5,TRBV5-1,-,CASSFGTSGLQETQYF,TGCGCCAGCAGCTTTGGGACTAGCGGGTTGCAAGAGACCCAGTACTTC
-,TRBJ1-5,TRBV4-1,-,CASSQDGGAASNQPQHF,TGCGCCAGCAGCCAAGATGGGGGGGCAGCTAGCAATCAGCCCCAGCATTTT
-,TRBJ1-4,TRBV5-1,-,CASTPSGQPNEKLFF,TGCGCCAGCACCCCGTCTGGACAGCCTAATGAAAAACTGTTTTTT
-,TRBJ2-5,TRBV2,few,CASSPQETQYF,TGTGCCAGCAGCCCTCAAGAGACCCAGTACTTC
-,TRBJ2-1,TRBV20-1,-,CSAKEYNEQFF,TGCAGTGCTAAAGAGTACAATGAGCAGTTCTTC
-,TRBJ2-1,TRBV5-1,-,CASSLGTAYNEQFF,TGCGCCAGCAGCTTGGGGACAGCCTACAATGAGCAGTTCTTC
-,TRBJ2-2,TRBV5-1,-,CASSSTGNTGELFF,TGCGCCAGCAGCTCCACAGGGAACACCGGGGAGCTGTTTTTT
TRBD2,TRBJ2-3,TRBV10-2,-,CASSGDTSGNRADTQYF,TGCGCCAGCAGTGGCGACACTAGCGGGAATCGCGCAGATACGCAGTATTTT
-,TRBJ2-1,TRBV11-3,once,CASSLGGNSYNEQFF,TGTGCCAGCAGCTTAGGAGGGAACTCCTACAATGAGCAGTTCTTC
-,TRBJ1-5,TRBV28,-,CASSLRVQNYQPQHF,TGTGCCAGCAGCCTCAGGGTACAGAACTATCAGCCCCAGCATTTT
TRBD2,TRBJ2-3,TRBV5-5,-,CASSLRTSGAGGHTDTQYF,TGTGCCAGCAGCTTGCGGACTAGCGGGGCTGGGGGTCACACAGATACGCAGTATTTT
-,TRBJ2-7,TRBV28,-,CASSFRFRAGDEQYF,TGTGCCAGCAGTTTCCGATTCCGGGCAGGGGACGAGCAGTACTTC
-,TRBJ2-7,TRBV21-1,once,CASSKGGREKWNEQYF,TGTGCCAGCAGCAAAGGAGGTCGGGAGAAGTGGAACGAGCAGTACTTC
TRBD2,TRBJ2-7,TRBV27,once,CASSHRTSGVPYEQYF,TGTGCCAGCAGTCACCGTACTAGCGGGGTACCCTACGAGCAGTACTTC
TRBD1,TRBJ1-5,TRBV19,-,CASGDRAGQPQHF,TGTGCCAGTGGAGACAGGGCAGGCCAGCCCCAGCATTTT
-,TRBJ2-5,TRBV2,-,CATQTRGETQYF,TGTGCCACCCAGACTAGAGGGGAGACCCAGTACTTC
-,TRBJ2-1,TRBV5-1,few,CASSFDTEGINEQFF,TGCGCCAGCAGCTTCGACACCGAGGGTATTAATGAGCAGTTCTTC
-,TRBJ2-3,TRBV11-2,-,CASSLDDYTDTQYF,TGTGCCAGCAGCTTAGACGACTACACAGATACGCAGTATTTT
-,TRBJ2-1,TRBV2,few,CASSKWEWNNEQFF,TGTGCCAGCAGTAAGTGGGAGTGGAACAATGAGCAGTTCTTC
-,TRBJ2-5,TRBV2,-,CASSYGGETQYF,TGTGCCAGCAGCTACGGAGGGGAGACCCAGTACTTC
-,TRBJ1-1,TRBV15,few,CATSRDLMNTEAFF,TGTGCCACCAGCAGGGACCTCATGAACACTGAAGCTTTCTTT
-,TRBJ1-6,TRBV7-8,-,CASSLGSDSWVHF,TGTGCCAGCAGCTTAGGGAGTGACAGTTGGGTCCACTTT
TRBD2,TRBJ2-7,TRBV11-2,-,CASTLGGVAGWSSYEQYF,TGTGCCAGCACCCTAGGCGGTGTAGCGGGTTGGAGCTCCTACGAGCAGTACTTC
-,TRBJ1-1,TRBV11-2,-,CASSFKFDTEAFF,TGTGCCAGCAGCTTTAAGTTTGACACTGAAGCTTTCTTT
-,TRBJ2-7,TRBV7-2,-,CASSSRGGGPYEQYF,TGTGCCAGCAGCTCGCGGGGAGGGGGCCCCTACGAGCAGTACTTC
TRBD2,TRBJ2-2,TRBV2,-,CARGRLAGAPGTGELFF,TGTGCCAGGGGGAGGCTAGCGGGAGCCCCGGGTACCGGGGAGCTGTTTTTT
-,TRBJ2-7,TRBV10-3,-,CAISESDRSYEQYF,TGTGCCATCAGTGAGTCGGACAGATCCTACGAGCAGTACTTC
-,TRBJ1-2,TRBV30,-,CAWSGQSYYGYTF,TGTGCCTGGAGTGGGCAATCGTACTATGGCTACACCTTC
-,TRBJ1-5,TRBV6-5,-,CASSYSRDSNQPQHF,TGTGCCAGCAGTTACTCGAGGGATAGCAATCAGCCCCAGCATTTT
TRBD2,TRBJ2-1,TRBV7-2,-,CASSSGLAGGVEQFF,TGTGCCAGCAGCTCGGGACTAGCGGGAGGGGTTGAGCAGTTCTTC
-,TRBJ2-2,TRBV11-3,-,CASSLTRSTGELFF,TGTGCCAGCAGCTTAACGAGGAGCACCGGGGAGCTGTTTTTT
-,TRBJ2-5,TRBV7-9,once,CASSLVVETQYF,TGTGCCAGCAGCTTAGTCGTAGAGACCCAGTACTTC
-,TRBJ2-7,TRBV19,-,CASSNREKGTAASEQYF,TGTGCCAGTAGCAACCGGGAGAAAGGGACTGCGGCTAGCGAGCAGTACTTC
-,TRBJ1-1,TRBV30,-,CAWTRAGGTEAFF,TGTGCCTGGACTCGAGCGGGGGGAACTGAAGCTTTCTTT
-,TRBJ1-4,TRBV19,medium-sized,CASSLRHATNEKLFF,TGTGCCAGTAGTTTGAGACACGCAACTAATGAAAAACTGTTTTTT
TRBD1,TRBJ2-5,TRBV5-1,-,CASSKGQGDGETQYF,TGCGCCAGCAGCAAGGGACAGGGGGACGGGGAGACCCAGTACTTC